The entry below describes one TCR beta chain. Its antigen remains unidentified. The data were taken from a study of long-term antiretroviral therapy in people with HIV. As for the study in general: Collection dates of the earliest samples fall about a decade before the 2015 immediate-ART recommendation.

CDR3 length: 14 residues. V lost 4 bases to trimming and J lost 9 bases; unmatched junction nucleotides: 6. Germline-derived CDR1 and CDR2 are SGHRS and YFSETQ. Study conclusions and caveats: HIV repertoires had narrower CDR3 length ranges than controls.

A v3.0 immunoSEQ assay was performed at survey level. TCRdb's table, derived via immunoSEQ multiplex PCR, lists solely in-frame clones and lacks some. The top ten hold 7.5% to 9.5% of the sample, which has tens of thousands of clones, approximately 86% seen once. This material consisted of unsorted PBMCs, taken 3 years after starting antiretroviral therapy. The chain carries TRBV5-1 and TRBJ2-1; 11 bases are shared with TRBD1. The source of this sequence is a man in his forties or fifties with HIV. CDR3 protein: CASSVWTGGLEQFF. CDR3 bases: TGCGCCAGCAGCGTCTGGACAGGGGGCCTTGAGCAGTTCTTC.